Each of the 18 T cell receptor beta chains below was sequenced from the same sample in a study of blood T cell repertoires in COVID-19. This table comes from immunoSEQ multiplex PCR, and its TCRdb copy is limited to in-frame clones, with some not included. The sample lists approximately 360,000 clones, around 87% seen once, with 0.97% in the top ten. The sequenced material came from PBMCs or T cells enriched from blood (not recorded which). These receptors were collected from a woman aged 30 to 39 with acute COVID-19.

The chain carries TRBV6-2 or TRBV6-3 and TRBJ1-2; TRBD1 matches at 7 bases. V gave up 5 bases and J gave up 1 base; unmatched junction bases: 1. Per germline, CDR1 MNHEY and CDR2 SVGEGT. This CDR3 is built from 13 residues. This CDR3 reads CASSRDSNYGYTF. The CDR3 nucleotides read TGTGCCAGCAGTAGGGACAGTAACTATGGCTACACCTTC.

The chain is built from TRBV5-1 and TRBJ2-5; 8 bases fit TRBD1. J was trimmed by 7 bases and V by 4 bases; bases with no gene match: 6. Germline V gene lookup returns CDR1 SGHRS and CDR2 YFSETQ. This CDR3 has 13 amino acids. The CDR3 nucleotides are TGCGCCAGCAGCATAGGGACAGGCGGGACCCAGTACTTC. It codes for CASSIGTGGTQYF.

This clone has just one count. The rearrangement links TRBV12-5 to TRBJ1-2; no clear D gene. Germline V gene data show CDR1 as LGHNT and CDR2 as FRNRAP. Trimming cost V 6 bases and J 3 bases, with 5 bases left between them. The CDR3 contains 11 residues. The CDR3 spells CASGSDYGYTF. CDR3 in DNA: TGTGCTAGTGGCTCCGACTATGGCTACACCTTC.

The rearrangement links TRBV6-5 to TRBJ2-7; 7 bases align to TRBD2. V dropped 3 bases and J dropped 7; count of bases not matched to a gene: 9. Germline V gives CDR1 MNHEY, CDR2 SVGAGI. There are 14 residues in the CDR3. The CDR3 region has the DNA TGTGCCAGCAGTTATCAAGGGGAGGGTTCAGAGCAGTACTTC. Translation gives CASSYQGEGSEQYF.

V is TRBV5-1 and J is TRBJ2-5, with D possibly TRBD2 on 7 matching bases. Trimming stripped 2 bases from V and 2 bases from J, with 16 bases between. Looked up from germline, CDR1 is SGHRS and CDR2 is YFSETQ. The CDR3 covers 16 residues. The CDR3 loop reads CASSFEVGGRQETQYF. The CDR3 nucleotides are TGCGCCAGCAGCTTTGAGGTGGGGGGGCGTCAAGAGACCCAGTACTTC.

CDR3 sequence (DNA): TGTGCCAGCAGCTTCCCGGGACAGGGGGCTGAAAAACTGTTTTTT. Translating it yields CASSFPGQGAEKLFF. The chain recombines TRBV5-8 with TRBJ1-4; 12 bases line up with TRBD1. The CDR3 loop spans 15 amino acids. CDR1 is SGHTS, CDR2 YDEGEE, per germline. V gave up 2 bases and J gave up 7 bases; unmatched junction bases: 3.

The chain carries TRBV5-8 and TRBJ2-3, with 16 bases identical to TRBD2. Germline V gives CDR1 SGHTS, CDR2 YDEGEE. This CDR3 comprises 16 residues. V trimming: 4 bases; J trimming: 5 bases; junction bases outside the gene matches: 4. The CDR3: CASSPGLAGGRDTQYF. CDR3 coding DNA: TGTGCCAGCAGCCCGGGACTAGCGGGGGGGCGAGATACGCAGTATTTT.

J is TRBJ2-7 and V is TRBV6-5; possible D gene TRBD1, 6 bases. The germline V gene has CDR1 MNHEY and CDR2 SVGAGI. The V and J ends lost 3 bases and 6 bases respectively, with 12 bases between them. The CDR3 loop spans 13 amino acids. The CDR3 region is CASSYLTGREQYF. The DNA of the CDR3 is TGTGCCAGCAGTTATTTGACAGGTCGCGAGCAGTACTTC.

J is TRBJ2-1 and V is TRBV6-9; 10 bases match TRBD2. Germline assignment: CDR1 MNHGY and CDR2 SVAAGI. The CDR3 runs 17 residues. Trimming at V came to 7 bases and at J to 5 bases, leaving 14 bases not matched to a gene. CDR3 region: CASKESGGASHHNEQFF. In nucleotides, the CDR3 is TGTGCCAGCAAGGAGAGCGGGGGGGCGTCCCACCACAATGAGCAGTTCTTC.

The genes are TRBV19 and TRBJ1-2, with 7 positions matching TRBD1. The junction had 9 bases not matched to a gene; V was cut back by 9 bases and J by 5 bases. The V gene's germline CDR1 is LNHDA and CDR2 SQIVND (reference sequence). This CDR3 contains 13 residues. The CDR3 loop reads CASLWTGGYGYTF. The CDR3 DNA sequence: TGTGCCAGCCTTTGGACAGGCGGATATGGCTACACCTTC.

V and J are TRBV27 and TRBJ2-7; D may be TRBD1 (6 bases). Per germline, CDR1 MNHEY and CDR2 SMNVEV (reference sequence). V was shortened by 4 bases and J by 5 bases, with 12 bases between the two germline ends. The CDR3 extends over 13 amino acids. CDR3 region: CASSSTGYHEQYF. CDR3 bases: TGTGCCAGCAGTTCAACAGGGTACCACGAGCAGTACTTC.

The chain joins TRBV9 to TRBJ2-7; D gene unclear. The V end lost 4 bases, the J end lost 1 base, and 15 bases lay between the germline ends. The CDR3 is 15 amino acids. Germline V gives CDR1 SGDLS, CDR2 YYNGEE. The DNA of the CDR3 is TGTGCCAGCAGCCCCGGCTACTACCAATCCTACGAGCAGTACTTC. It encodes CASSPGYYQSYEQYF.

The chain carries TRBV18 and TRBJ1-4; 7 positions agree with TRBD1. The V gene's germline CDR1 is KGHSH and CDR2 LQKENI. V lost 2 bases to trimming and J lost 2 bases; unmatched junction nucleotides: 11. The CDR3 covers 18 residues. The CDR3 reads CASSPVSLTGATNEKLFF. The CDR3 DNA sequence: TGTGCCAGCTCACCAGTGTCCCTTACAGGGGCCACTAATGAAAAACTGTTTTTT.

V usage is TRBV5-1 and J usage is TRBJ1-2; D is unclear. Germline V gene sequence: CDR1 SGHRS, CDR2 YFSETQ. This CDR3 contains 14 residues. The germline V and J ends were trimmed by 1 base and 4 bases, with 11 bases remaining between them. This CDR3 reads CASSLRIEGYGYTF. As DNA, the CDR3 is TGCGCCAGCAGCTTGAGGATAGAGGGCTATGGCTACACCTTC.

V gene TRBV6-5 combines with J gene TRBJ2-1; 11 nucleotides align to TRBD2. CDR3 size: 15 residues. V was clipped by 4 bases and J by 6 bases; unmatched bases: 5. CDR1 and CDR2 (germline): MNHEY, SVGAGI. The CDR3 loop reads CASSFDSGGANEQFF. The CDR3 nucleotides are TGTGCCAGCAGTTTTGATAGCGGGGGGGCCAATGAGCAGTTCTTC.

The chain combines TRBV9 with TRBJ1-3; no clear D. Per the germline V gene, CDR1 is SGDLS and CDR2 is YYNGEE. The CDR3 contains 12 residues. Trimming stripped 4 bases from V and 4 bases from J, with 6 bases between. CDR3 loop: CASSLSGNTIYF. The CDR3 DNA is TGTGCCAGCAGCTTGTCGGGAAACACCATATATTTT.

The J gene is TRBJ1-5, the V gene TRBV7-5; the D call in the table, TRBD1, was not verified against the DNA. TRBV7-5 is a pseudogene segment. CDR3 size: 19 residues. The CDR3 coding sequence is TGTGTCAGAAGCTTAGTGGGGGGGGACAGGGAAGATAGCAATCAGCCCCAGCATTTT. Translated, it gives CVRSLVGGDREDSNQPQHF.

The chain joins TRBV2 to TRBJ2-3; 9 nucleotides match TRBD2. The CDR3 covers 15 residues. In germline, CDR1 is SNHLY, CDR2 FYNNEI. Germline trimming cut 4 bases from V and 6 bases from J; bases unmatched to any gene: 8. Here the CDR3 DNA reads TGTGCCAGCAGTGTGTCAGCGGGGGGTGGGGATACGCAGTATTTT. It translates to CASSVSAGGGDTQYF. The full variable domain, its missing parts supplied by reference TRBV2 and TRBJ2-3, is EPEVTQTPSHQVTQMGQEVILRCVPISNHLYFYWYRQILGQKVEFLVSFYNNEISEKSEIFDDQFSVERPDGSNFTLKIRSTKLEDSAMYFCASSVSAGGGDTQYFGPGTRLTVL.